The entry below gives a single T cell receptor (beta chain) sequence along with its context. The antigen remains unidentified. This sample was included in a study of cytomegalovirus exposure and HLA in healthy donors. Background on the study: In terms of ancestry, the Caucasian-associated cluster contained roughly 80% of the approximately 400 genotyped donors.

Overall study findings and caveats: Accurate prediction of HLA-A and HLA-B alleles (for most subjects) was reportedly achieved from TCR beta sequences. CMV serostatus was the sole immune exposure data available. V- and J-gene trimming of TCR beta was linked (in a later analysis) to a missense DCLRE1C variant.

The primer mix had 60 Vbeta and 13 Jbeta primers. This table comes from immunoSEQ multiplex PCR, and its TCRdb copy is limited to in-frame clones, with some not included. The sample holds over 80,000 clones, around 72% seen once. From germline, CDR1 is SGHRS and CDR2 YFSETQ. J gave up 1 base and V 5 bases, and 6 bases lay outside the gene matches. This CDR3 contains 15 residues. The TCR was taken from a man aged 35-49 years in good health and CMV-seronegative. Sequences were obtained from PBMCs. The chain employs TRBV5-1 and TRBJ2-7; the match to TRBD1 covers 10 bases. The CDR3 DNA reads TGCGCCAGCAGACGGGACAGGGGTCCTTCCTACGAGCAGTACTTC. Translated, it gives CASRRDRGPSYEQYF.